These 23 T cell receptor beta chains were sequenced from one sample in a study of T cells after yellow fever vaccination. TCRdb recomputed calls from the 5' RACE reads with MiXCR, one row per CDR3 protein. The sample has under 55,000 distinct CDR3 sequences; 6.5% to 8.5% are singletons. Here the sequenced sample was CD8+ T cells not binding an NS4B(214-222) dextramer, sorted from PBMCs, taken around 45 days after the first yellow fever vaccination. These receptors all come from a man in his late teens or twenties who received the YFV17D yellow fever vaccine.

The gene calls are TRBV7-2 and TRBJ1-2; D might be TRBD1 (6 bases). The V gene lost 1 base and the J gene lost 4 bases, with 10 bases spanning the gap. Germline V CDR1 and CDR2: SGHTA, FQGNSA. The CDR3 extends over 14 amino acids. In nucleotides, the CDR3 is TGTGCCAGCAGCTTAGAAGGACAGACCTATGGCTACACCTTC. It specifies CASSLEGQTYGYTF.

This clonotype was counted between two and nine times. The chain employs TRBV20-1 and TRBJ2-1, with D unclear. Trimming left V 1 base short and J 1 base short, with 8 bases between. Germline V gene lookup returns CDR1 DFQATT and CDR2 SNEGSKA (reference sequence). CDR3 size: 14 residues. CDR3 sequence: CSARGTESYNEQFF. CDR3 in DNA: TGCAGTGCTAGAGGAACTGAGTCCTACAATGAGCAGTTCTTC.

The V gene is TRBV6-4, the J gene TRBJ2-3; 7 nucleotides match TRBD2. CDR1 and CDR2 (germline): MRHNA, SNTAGT. The CDR3 extends over 15 amino acids. Unmatched junction bases numbered 11, after V lost 7 bases and J lost 4 bases. CDR3 region: CASTSRAGEADTQYF. In DNA, the CDR3 is TGTGCCAGCACGTCTCGGGCGGGGGAAGCAGATACGCAGTATTTT.

Note on this clonotype: This may be a read error: a much more frequent sequence differs by one nucleotide. The CDR3, as DNA: TGTGCCAGCAGCTTCTGGCAGATGAACACCGGGGAGCTGTTTTTT. This gives the protein CASSFWQMNTGELFF. The chain employs TRBV7-9 and TRBJ2-2; the D is unclear. Germline V gene data show CDR1 as SEHNR and CDR2 as FQNEAQ (reference sequence). V shed 3 bases and J shed 1 base, with 9 bases lying between them. CDR3 length: 15 amino acids.

This clonotype has a count of ten or more. In DNA form, the CDR3 reads TGTGCCAGCAGCTCAACTAGCGGGGGGGCCGGGGAGCAGTTCTTC. Its protein product is CASSSTSGGAGEQFF. The chain couples TRBV5-4 to TRBJ2-1; 13 bases align to TRBD2. In germline, CDR1 is SGHNT, CDR2 YYREEE (reference sequence). There are 15 residues in the CDR3. V was pared by 3 bases and J by 10 bases, with 7 bases of the junction left unmatched.

This clonotype was observed many times. The genes are TRBV5-6 and TRBJ2-7; D may correspond to TRBD1 or TRBD2 (6 bases each). The CDR3 is 15 residues long. The V and J ends lost 6 bases and 3 bases respectively, with 19 bases between them. Per the germline V gene, CDR1 is SGHDT and CDR2 is YYEEEE. Written as DNA, the CDR3 is TGTGCCAGCACCTCGGAGGGGGGATTGGACTACGAGCAGTACTTC. Translated: CASTSEGGLDYEQYF. The full variable domain, completed using reference TRBV5-6 and TRBJ2-7, is DAGVTQSPTHLIKTRGQQVTLRCSPKSGHDTVSWYQQALGQGPQFIFQYYEEEERQRGNFPDRFSGHQFPNYSSELNVNALLLGDSALYLCASTSEGGLDYEQYFGPGTRLTVT.

This clonotype appeared many times. The V gene is TRBV12-3 or TRBV12-4, the J gene TRBJ2-2; the match to TRBD2 covers 7 bases. CDR3 length equals 14 residues. The trim removed 3 bases at V and 8 bases at J, leaving 6 bases unmatched. CDR3 DNA: TGTGCCAGCAGTTTTTGGGAGGGCAGAGGGGAGCTGTTTTTT. Its protein product is CASSFWEGRGELFF.

The CDR3 sequence is CASSSVGAEAFF. CDR3 DNA sequence: TGTGCCAGCAGCTCAGTAGGCGCCGAAGCTTTCTTT. The V call is TRBV9, the J call TRBJ1-1; D not resolved. The CDR3 contains 12 residues. The V end lost 4 bases, the J end lost 8 bases, and 12 bases lay between the germline ends. From germline, CDR1 is SGDLS and CDR2 YYNGEE.

This clonotype occurred a few times. The chain joins TRBV27 to TRBJ1-1; D unclear. V shed 1 base and J shed 4 bases, with 16 bases lying between them. Germline CDR1 MNHEY, CDR2 SMNVEV (reference sequence). This CDR3 has 16 amino acids. CDR3 bases: TGTGCCAGCAGTTTATTTAGCAGGTTTCGGAGCACTGAAGCTTTCTTT. It encodes CASSLFSRFRSTEAFF.

This clonotype was seen more than once but under ten times. This chain uses TRBV12-3 or TRBV12-4 with TRBJ2-1; weak D call: TRBD2 (6 bases). The CDR3 consists of 14 residues. Trimming removed 1 base from V and 7 bases from J, with 11 bases in between. As DNA, the CDR3 is TGTGCCAGCAGTTTAGGGCGCGGGGCAAATGAGCAGTTCTTC. Amino acid sequence: CASSLGRGANEQFF.

This clonotype was counted once. This chain links TRBV12-3 or TRBV12-4 with TRBJ2-7; TRBD1 matches 8 bases. This CDR3 has 15 residues. V lost 6 bases to trimming and J lost 5 bases; unmatched junction nucleotides: 12. Written as DNA, the CDR3 is TGTGCCAGCAGCCCCTACGGGACAGGCTGGGACGAGCAGTACTTC. The encoded protein is CASSPYGTGWDEQYF.

CDR3 residues: CSCYLYTGELFF. CDR3 bases: TGCAGCTGCTACTTATACACCGGGGAGCTGTTTTTT. This chain links TRBV29-1 with TRBJ2-2; D gene unclear. The ends were cut back, 8 bases at V and 3 bases at J, with 10 bases in the middle. The CDR3 extends over 12 amino acids. Germline assignment: CDR1 SQVTM and CDR2 ANQGSEA.

The V call is TRBV7-2, the J call TRBJ2-5; a possible D gene is TRBD2 (6 bases). This CDR3 is built from 14 residues. Trimming stripped 5 bases from V and 5 bases from J, with 15 bases between. Germline loops: CDR1 SGHTA, CDR2 FQGNSA. CDR3 sequence reads: CASSHPGVQETQYF. The CDR3 nucleotides are TGTGCCAGCAGCCACCCGGGGGTTCAGGAGACCCAGTACTTC.

This clonotype showed up just a few times. The rearrangement joins TRBV27 to TRBJ2-1; TRBD2 agrees at 16 bases. Unmatched junction bases numbered 6, after V lost 3 bases and J lost 7 bases. Germline V gene sequence: CDR1 MNHEY, CDR2 SMNVEV (reference sequence). The CDR3 has 17 residues. In DNA form, the CDR3 reads TGTGCCAGCAGTTTCGTTGGGACTAGCGGGGGGGCGAATGAGCAGTTCTTC. Protein: CASSFVGTSGGANEQFF.

This clonotype was seen at least ten times. The V gene is TRBV6-1, the J gene TRBJ2-7; TRBD1 matches at 9 bases. CDR3 length equals 14 residues. V was pared by 6 bases and J by 2 bases, with 5 bases of the junction left unmatched. In germline, CDR1 is MNHNS, CDR2 SASEGT. CDR3 nucleotides: TGTGCCAGCAGCCCCGGGACAGGGCCCTACGAGCAGTACGTC. Translated, it gives CASSPGTGPYEQYV.

This clonotype turned up a few times. The genes are TRBV20-1 and TRBJ2-2; D not resolved. The V gene's germline CDR1 is DFQATT and CDR2 SNEGSKA (reference sequence). The CDR3 totals 13 residues. V was trimmed by 3 bases and J by 0 bases, leaving 5 bases between them. For the CDR3, the DNA is TGCAGTGCTAGCCTTACGAACACCGGGGAGCTGTTTTTT. Its protein product is CSASLTNTGELFF.

The chain uses TRBV7-9 and TRBJ1-4; TRBD1 is a possible D gene (5 bases). Germline CDR1 SEHNR, CDR2 FQNEAQ (reference sequence). There are 15 residues in the CDR3. Trimming shortened V by 5 bases and J by 2 bases, and 12 bases separated the two germline ends. CDR3 region: CASSPVPGTNEKLFF. In DNA, the CDR3 is TGTGCCAGCAGCCCGGTCCCAGGGACTAATGAAAAACTGTTTTTT.

V usage is TRBV7-2 and J usage is TRBJ1-1; 12 nucleotides align to TRBD1. This CDR3 is built from 14 residues. Trimming took 5 bases from V and 4 from J; bases not matched to a gene: 2. Germline V gives CDR1 SGHTA, CDR2 FQGNSA. The CDR3 nucleotides read TGTGCCAGCAGCGGGGACAGGGGGCTCACTGAAGCTTTCTTT. It translates to CASSGDRGLTEAFF.

V is TRBV10-3 and J is TRBJ2-3; 8 nucleotides line up with TRBD2. The V gene end was trimmed by 2 bases and the J gene end by 5 bases; junction bases not matched to a gene: 6. The CDR3 is made up of 15 amino acids. CDR1 and CDR2 (germline): ENHRY, SYGVKD. CDR3 in amino acids: CAISEGRGALDTQYF. CDR3 sequence (DNA): TGTGCCATCAGTGAGGGGCGGGGGGCCCTAGATACGCAGTATTTT.

This clonotype appeared many times. This chain links TRBV27 with TRBJ1-2; possible D gene TRBD1, 6 bases. The CDR3 contains 14 residues. The germline gives CDR1 MNHEY, CDR2 SMNVEV (reference sequence). The V end lost 5 bases, the J end lost 3 bases, and 13 bases lay between the germline ends. The CDR3 DNA is TGTGCCAGCAGTGCAACAGGGATTCACTATGGCTACACCTTC. Translating gives CASSATGIHYGYTF.

A remark on this clonotype: It may be a read error: a sequence one base away is much more abundant. J is TRBJ2-2 and V is TRBV20-1; possible D gene TRBD1, 6 bases. The CDR3 covers 15 residues. The V gene lost 2 bases and the J gene lost 3 bases, with 13 bases spanning the gap. The germline V gene encodes CDR1 DFQATT and CDR2 SNEGSKA (reference sequence). The CDR3 here is CSARRTADYTGELFF. CDR3 bases: TGCAGTGCTAGACGGACAGCGGACTACACCGGGGAGCTGTTTTTT.

The V call is TRBV6-2 or TRBV6-3, the J call TRBJ1-1; no reliable D call. With 6 bases removed from V and 10 bases from J, the gap between germline ends came to 18 bases. Germline assignment: CDR1 MNHEY and CDR2 SVGEGT. This CDR3 spans 13 amino acids. The CDR3 DNA follows: TGTGCCAGCAGCGTACTGCCTCAATCTCCAGCTTTCTTT. Protein sequence: CASSVLPQSPAFF.

J is TRBJ2-1 and V is TRBV20-1; the match to TRBD1 covers 9 bases. CDR3 length: 12 residues. J lost 8 bases, V lost 4 bases, and 3 bases had no gene match. CDR1 is DFQATT, CDR2 SNEGSKA, per germline (reference sequence). CDR3 DNA: TGCAGTGCTAATACAGGGGGCCATGAGCAGTTCTTC. Protein: CSANTGGHEQFF.